This entry describes one T cell receptor (beta chain). Its target is unknown. These data come from a study of tissue T cells after allogeneic stem cell transplantation. The data were produced by immunoSEQ multiplex PCR, yet TCRdb's version contains in-frame clones alone and is incomplete. This sample yields roughly 42,000 clones, of which roughly 92% are seen a single time; roughly 3.8% belongs to the top ten. Study outcomes and limitations: In patients and mice, blood and spleen missed much of tissue repertoire.

The specimen comprised blood, sampled before transplantation. This TCR was sampled from a woman aged 40 to 75 who later had graft-versus-host disease after an allogeneic stem cell transplant.

CDR3 nucleotides: TGCGCCAGCAGCCAAGGGGCGGTCGCGTCTGCCAATGAGCAGTTCTTC. It specifies CASSQGAVASANEQFF. The rearrangement links TRBV4-1 to TRBJ2-1, with unresolved D. The V gene's germline CDR1 is MGHRA and CDR2 YSYEKL. This CDR3 has 16 residues. V lost 1 base and J lost 6, with 16 bases in between.